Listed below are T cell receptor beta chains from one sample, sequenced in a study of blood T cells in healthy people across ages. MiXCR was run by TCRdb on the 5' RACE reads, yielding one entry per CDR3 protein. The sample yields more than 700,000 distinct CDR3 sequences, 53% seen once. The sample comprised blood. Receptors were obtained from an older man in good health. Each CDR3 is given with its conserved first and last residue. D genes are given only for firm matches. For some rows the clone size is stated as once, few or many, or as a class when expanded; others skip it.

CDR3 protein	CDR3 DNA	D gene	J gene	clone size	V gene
CASSRVAEPQETQYF	TGTGCCAGCAGCCGGGTAGCCGAGCCTCAAGAGACCCAGTACTTC	.	TRBJ2-5	few	TRBV7-2
CASGPGDTLNYGYTF	TGCGCCAGCGGACCAGGGGACACACTTAACTATGGCTACACCTTC	.	TRBJ1-2	.	TRBV5-1
CASMRTDQRNIQYF	TGTGCCAGCATGAGGACAGACCAAAGAAACATTCAGTACTTC	.	TRBJ2-4	.	TRBV28
CASSYSTHTGELFF	TGTGCCAGCAGTTACTCGACCCACACCGGGGAGCTGTTTTTT	.	TRBJ2-2	many	TRBV6-5
CASSSIGGPSTDTQYF	TGTGCCAGCAGTTCGATAGGGGGCCCTAGCACAGATACGCAGTATTTT	TRBD1	TRBJ2-3	.	TRBV28
CSVHRGPPYGYTF	TGCAGCGTCCATCGGGGACCTCCGTATGGCTACACCTTC	.	TRBJ1-2	.	TRBV29-1
CASSFGRGRGAQYF	TGTGCCAGCAGCTTCGGCAGGGGGCGAGGTGCGCAGTATTTT	TRBD1	TRBJ2-3	.	TRBV5-6
CASSLQGGVHEQYF	TGCGCCAGCAGCCTACAGGGGGGGGTTCACGAGCAGTACTTC	.	TRBJ2-7	.	TRBV5-1
CASSLAGERYNEQFF	TGTGCCAGCAGTCTAGCGGGGGAGCGTTACAATGAGCAGTTCTTC	TRBD2	TRBJ2-1	.	TRBV6-1
CASSERDRAIGLFF	TGTGCCAGCAGTGAACGGGACAGGGCCATTGGACTGTTTTTT	TRBD1	TRBJ1-4	once	TRBV6-1
CSASRIPYEQYF	TGCAGTGCTAGCCGGATCCCCTACGAGCAGTACTTC	.	TRBJ2-7	.	TRBV20-1
CSARDTGRNINSPLHF	TGCAGTGCTAGAGATACGGGACGGAATATTAATTCACCCCTCCACTTT	.	TRBJ1-6	few	TRBV20-1
CASKHPGTGSINYGYTF	TGTGCCAGCAAACATCCCGGGACAGGGAGTATTAACTATGGCTACACCTTC	TRBD1	TRBJ1-2	.	TRBV28
CASSLVKWVAGLWGETQYF	TGTGCCAGCAGCTTAGTTAAGTGGGTAGCGGGTCTCTGGGGAGAGACCCAGTACTTC	TRBD2	TRBJ2-5	.	TRBV7-2
CASSPVAPANYGYTF	TGTGCCAGCAGCCCAGTGGCCCCTGCTAACTATGGCTACACCTTC	.	TRBJ1-2	.	TRBV3-1
CASSLPKGGYGYTF	TGTGCCAGCAGTTTACCGAAGGGAGGATATGGCTACACCTTC	.	TRBJ1-2	.	TRBV28
CSVDRGGQGDWETQYF	TGCAGCGTTGATAGAGGTGGCCAGGGGGATTGGGAGACCCAGTACTTC	TRBD1	TRBJ2-5	.	TRBV29-1
CASSVGRLTDTQYF	TGTGCCAGCAGCGTCGGGCGGCTCACAGATACGCAGTATTTT	.	TRBJ2-3	.	TRBV9
CASSETQGGRYEQYF	TGTGCCAGCAGCGAAACTCAGGGGGGGAGGTACGAGCAGTACTTC	.	TRBJ2-7	few	TRBV9
CAISESKRLSYEQYF	TGTGCCATCAGTGAGTCGAAGAGGCTCTCCTACGAGCAGTACTTC	.	TRBJ2-7	.	TRBV10-3
CASSSTVQGASGYAYF	TGCGCCAGCAGCTCGACAGTACAGGGGGCGTCGGGATACGCGTATTTT	TRBD1	TRBJ2-3	.	TRBV5-1
CSARVSGTSTDTQYF	TGCAGTGCTAGAGTAAGCGGGACTAGCACAGATACGCAGTATTTT	TRBD2	TRBJ2-3	.	TRBV20-1
CASSQVVRDRVWETQYF	TGCGCCAGCAGCCAAGTCGTCCGGGACAGGGTCTGGGAGACCCAGTACTTC	TRBD1	TRBJ2-5	.	TRBV4-1
CASSAWTSGRGEQFF	TGTGCCAGCAGTGCCTGGACTAGCGGGAGGGGTGAGCAGTTCTTC	TRBD2	TRBJ2-1	.	TRBV12-3/TRBV12-4
CAISESGTSGFRNEQFF	TGTGCCATCAGTGAGTCGGGGACTAGCGGCTTCCGCAATGAGCAGTTCTTC	TRBD2	TRBJ2-1	.	TRBV10-3
CAGRSRDRHTDTQYF	TGCGCCGGCAGATCCCGGGACAGGCACACAGATACGCAGTATTTT	TRBD1	TRBJ2-3	.	TRBV10-2
CASSKAIHEQYF	TGTGCCAGCTCCAAAGCGATCCACGAGCAGTACTTC	.	TRBJ2-7	many	TRBV6-6
CASTSSGFYEQYF	TGTGCCAGCACTTCATCCGGGTTCTACGAGCAGTACTTC	.	TRBJ2-7	.	TRBV28
CASRPGAYNEQFF	TGTGCCAGCAGGCCGGGAGCTTACAATGAGCAGTTCTTC	.	TRBJ2-1	few	TRBV12-3/TRBV12-4
CASSQEKGSYEQYF	TGTGCCAGCAGCCAAGAAAAGGGATCCTACGAGCAGTACTTC	.	TRBJ2-7	.	TRBV4-2
CSARSTSGTTYEQYF	TGCAGTGCTAGATCGACTAGCGGGACAACCTACGAGCAGTACTTC	TRBD2	TRBJ2-7	.	TRBV20-1
CASSLAGTRFNEQFF	TGCGCCAGCAGCTTGGCAGGGACTAGATTCAATGAGCAGTTCTTC	TRBD2	TRBJ2-1	many	TRBV5-1
CASSQGGLANNEQFF	TGTGCCAGCAGCCAAGGAGGGCTAGCGAACAATGAGCAGTTCTTC	.	TRBJ2-1	few	TRBV3-1
CASSPGLADRDAYF	TGTGCCAGCAGCCCCGGACTAGCGGACAGAGACGCGTATTTT	TRBD2	TRBJ2-3	.	TRBV13
CATSRAGAGNTEAFF	TGTGCCACCAGTCGCGCCGGGGCAGGGAACACTGAAGCTTTCTTT	.	TRBJ1-1	.	TRBV24-1
CASSYSRTFLGGYTF	TGTGCCAGCAGTTACTCGAGGACGTTCCTCGGGGGCTACACCTTC	.	TRBJ1-2	.	TRBV6-6